This paragraph covers one T cell receptor beta chain sequence. Its specificity is unknown. The sample belongs to a study of identical twins. Study-wide points: The abundant beta clonotypes from cord blood had fewer insertions, and memory repertoires had none of this.

A universal primer site was added by template switching, and unique molecular identifiers were carried by the cDNA. From the 5' RACE reads, TCRdb called clonotypes with MiXCR, one entry per CDR3 protein. The data hold some 790,000 distinct CDR3 sequences, with over 15% observed a single time. Trimming took 4 bases from V and 9 from J, leaving 6 bases between them. The CDR3 is 11 residues long. These data also featured in a second study, about T cells expressing NK-cell markers. This second study says: Out of eight donors sequenced, seven tested HCMV-seropositive and the remaining one seronegative. HCMV specificity of the expanded NKG2C+ T cell clones was not established.

This receptor was taken from a young woman in good health. Material for sequencing was PBMCs. The chain combines TRBV12-3 or TRBV12-4 with TRBJ2-2; no firm D call. The CDR3 coding sequence is TGTGCCAGCAGTTCTGTCTGGGAGCTGTTTTTT. This sequence encodes CASSSVWELFF.